This T cell receptor beta chain was sequenced for a study of blood T cell repertoires in COVID-19. Study details: Material from acute and convalescent COVID-19 was sourced from the United States, Italy and Spain.

The ends lost 2 bases at V and 4 bases at J; junction bases unmatched: 8. Germline CDR1 SNHLY, CDR2 FYNNEI. This CDR3 is built from 16 residues. Per the authors' pipeline: Researchers report that nucleated cell counts were estimated from reference gene primer amplification. Profiled with immunoSEQ multiplex PCR; TCRdb holds only in-frame clones, not every one. That table is the source of V, J and clone size, and D and trimming were worked out from the DNA. The sample yields over 250,000 clones, more than 90% seen once. Everyone who took part was 18 to 89 years old, and they came from about two dozen US areas.

The rearrangement uses TRBV2 and TRBJ2-7, with 10 bases fitting TRBD2. Sequencing was performed on PBMCs or T cells enriched from blood (not recorded which). The origin of this receptor is a man aged 55 to 69 who had recovered from COVID-19. The CDR3 loop reads CASSEFSSGGEYEQYF. The CDR3 nucleotides read TGTGCCAGCAGTGAATTTTCTAGCGGGGGAGAATACGAGCAGTACTTC.